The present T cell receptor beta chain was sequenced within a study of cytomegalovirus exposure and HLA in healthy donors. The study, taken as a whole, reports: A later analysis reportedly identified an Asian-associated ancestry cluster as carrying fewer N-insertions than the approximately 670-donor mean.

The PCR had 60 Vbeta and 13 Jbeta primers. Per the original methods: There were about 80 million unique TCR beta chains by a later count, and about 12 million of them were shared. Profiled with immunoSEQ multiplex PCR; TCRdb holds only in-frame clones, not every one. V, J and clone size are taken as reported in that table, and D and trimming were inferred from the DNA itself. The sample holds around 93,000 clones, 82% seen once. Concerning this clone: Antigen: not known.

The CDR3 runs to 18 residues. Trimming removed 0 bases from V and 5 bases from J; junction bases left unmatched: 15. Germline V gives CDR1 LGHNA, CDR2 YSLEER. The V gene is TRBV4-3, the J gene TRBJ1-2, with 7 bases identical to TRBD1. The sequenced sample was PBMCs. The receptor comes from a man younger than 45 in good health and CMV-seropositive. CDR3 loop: CASSQDIRKGASIYGYTF. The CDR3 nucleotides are TGCGCCAGCAGCCAAGATATTCGGAAGGGGGCGTCCATTTATGGCTACACCTTC.